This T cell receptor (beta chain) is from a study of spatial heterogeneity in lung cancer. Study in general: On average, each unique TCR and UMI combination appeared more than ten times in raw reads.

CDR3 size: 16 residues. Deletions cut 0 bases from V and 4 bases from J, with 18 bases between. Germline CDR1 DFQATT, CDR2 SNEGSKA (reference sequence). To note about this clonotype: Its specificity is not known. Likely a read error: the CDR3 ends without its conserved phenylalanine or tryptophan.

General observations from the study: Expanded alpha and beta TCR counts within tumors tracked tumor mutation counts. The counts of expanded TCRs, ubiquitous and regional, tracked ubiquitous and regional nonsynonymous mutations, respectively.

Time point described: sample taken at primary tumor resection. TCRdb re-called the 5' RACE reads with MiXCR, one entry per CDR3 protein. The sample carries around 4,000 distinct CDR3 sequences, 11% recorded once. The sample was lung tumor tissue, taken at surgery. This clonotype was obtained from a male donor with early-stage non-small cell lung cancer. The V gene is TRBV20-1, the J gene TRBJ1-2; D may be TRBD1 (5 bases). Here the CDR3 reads CSARDLLSGASYGYTC. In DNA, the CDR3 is TGCAGTGCTAGAGATCTGCTGTCCGGGGCTTCCTATGGCTACACCTGC.